Detailed here is one T cell receptor (beta chain). Its antigen is unknown. No base-level quality is on record; no much larger clone is a single base apart. The data originate from a study of post-analysis software for immune sequencing data (dated by TCRdb to the mid-2010s). With respect to the entire study: Disease courses on record covered relapsing-remitting, secondary progressive and progressive-relapsing multiple sclerosis, though some patients had no subtype annotation. A subset of samples was prepared in parallel using single-end sample barcoding, then pooled and co-amplified after Illumina adapter ligation. The multiple sclerosis patient repertoires were compared with some twelve previously published healthy control repertoires from donors aged roughly 6 to 27 years.

The library was generated by PCR. Sequencing took place on an Illumina HiSeq 2500. Unique molecular identifiers were incorporated into TCR beta cDNA libraries to reduce PCR and sequencing biases. Some 500,000 cDNA molecules were obtained per 1 to 10 million input T cells, so each molecule approximated one T cell. The patient libraries were prepared and sequenced with the same protocol used for the earlier healthy control dataset. Within a given batch, samples were prepared together, multiplexed and sequenced on the same HiSeq lane. The paper's processing steps were these. MIGEC was used to process the raw barcoded reads, and molecular identifier groups with only a single read were discarded before consensus assembly and CDR3 extraction. VDJtools was used for post-analysis of the clonotype tables, with diversity normalized by down-sampling every dataset to the smallest sample size. In repertoire overlap clustering, CDR3 amino acid sequences, but not nucleotide sequences, were matched to correct batch-related cross-sample contamination. TCRdb applied fastp at Q25 and MiXCR to the public reads, then kept only in-frame beta chains. Merged by CDR3 protein, the rows form single entries marked with the most common genes and DNA. TCRdb's processing, not the authors' own work, is the source of the V and J calls. The sample contains 750,000 to 950,000 distinct CDR3 sequences, about 43% of them found a single time. The top ten clones comprise 4.9% of the sample.

The paper's findings and limits, for the study overall: Significantly higher frequencies in patients than in controls were found for a few TRBV segments, including TRBV5-6, TRBV5-1 and TRBV20-1. The control group was slightly older than the multiple sclerosis patient group. Compared with controls, multiple sclerosis patients had significantly lower normalized Chao1 diversity, a finding suggesting substantial peripheral T-cell clonal expansion. When samples were clustered directly using the F measure, samples prepared in the same batch co-clustered strongly, which prompted a batch-effect correction.

To demonstrate the VDJtools post-analysis software, the study profiled TCR beta repertoires from the peripheral blood of about a dozen young patients with multiple sclerosis. Multiple sclerosis patients were children and adolescents aged about 6 to 16 years. For CDR1 and CDR2, the germline V gene lists SQVTM and ANQGSEA. The cysteine opens and the phenylalanine closes a CDR3 of 14 amino acids. Only the CDR3 DNA stays, 42 bases, in frame from base 1. V is reduced by 1 base and J by 5 bases, leaving a spacing of 14 bases between them. Sequenced sample: blood. The chain couples TRBV29-1 to TRBJ2-5; the best D guess is TRBD2, with 6 bases matching. This receptor was taken from a girl aged 5 to 17 with multiple sclerosis. The DNA reads as follows: TGCAGCGTTGAAGGGGGAGGCAGGGTTGAGACCCAGTACTTC. Its protein reads: CSVEGGGRVETQYF.